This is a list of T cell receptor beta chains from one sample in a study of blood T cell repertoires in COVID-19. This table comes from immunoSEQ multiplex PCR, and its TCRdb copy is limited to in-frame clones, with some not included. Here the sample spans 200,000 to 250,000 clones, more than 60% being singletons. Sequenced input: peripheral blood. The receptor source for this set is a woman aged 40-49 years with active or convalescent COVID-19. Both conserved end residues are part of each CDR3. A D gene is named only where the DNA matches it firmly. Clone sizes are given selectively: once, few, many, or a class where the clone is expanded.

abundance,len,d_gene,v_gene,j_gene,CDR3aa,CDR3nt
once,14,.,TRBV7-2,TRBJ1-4,CASRRIMGGEKLFF,TGTGCCAGCAGACGAATCATGGGGGGTGAAAAACTGTTTTTT
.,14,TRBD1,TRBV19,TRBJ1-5,CAIATGQGNQPQHF,TGTGCCATCGCGACCGGACAGGGGAATCAGCCCCAGCATTTT
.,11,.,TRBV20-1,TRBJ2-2,CSAYRAGELFF,TGCAGTGCGTACAGGGCCGGGGAGCTGTTTTTT
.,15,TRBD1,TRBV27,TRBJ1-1,CASSLSAGGYTEAFF,TGTGCCAGCAGTTTATCCGCAGGGGGGTACACTGAAGCTTTCTTT
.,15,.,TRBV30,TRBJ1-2,CAWSRRTDSNYGYTF,TGTGCCTGGAGTCGAAGGACGGACTCTAACTATGGCTACACCTTC
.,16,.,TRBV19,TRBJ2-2,CASSIAYRAGSGELFF,TGTGCCAGTAGTATAGCCTACAGGGCAGGGTCCGGGGAGCTGTTTTTT
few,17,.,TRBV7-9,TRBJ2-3,CASSLLLSEPSTDTQYF,TGTGCCAGCAGCTTATTACTTTCCGAACCCAGCACAGATACGCAGTATTTT
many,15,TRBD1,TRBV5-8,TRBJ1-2,CASRLRDRADYGYTF,TGTGCCAGCAGGCTCCGGGACAGGGCGGATTATGGCTACACCTTC
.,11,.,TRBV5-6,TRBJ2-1,CASSSDSEQFF,TGTGCCAGCAGCTCGGACTCTGAACAGTTCTTC
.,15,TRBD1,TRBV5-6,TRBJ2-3,CASSFLTGVTDTQYF,TGTGCCAGCAGCTTCCTAACAGGGGTCACAGATACGCAGTATTTT
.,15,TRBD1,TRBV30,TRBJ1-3,CAWSGDSSSGNTIYF,TGTGCCTGGAGTGGGGACAGCAGCTCTGGAAACACCATATATTTT
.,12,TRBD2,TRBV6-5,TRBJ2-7,CASRGGGYEQYF,TGTGCCAGCAGGGGCGGGGGGTACGAGCAGTACTTC
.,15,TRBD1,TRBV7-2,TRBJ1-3,CASSPGGASGNTIYF,TGTGCCAGCAGCCCAGGGGGCGCCTCCGGAAACACCATATATTTT
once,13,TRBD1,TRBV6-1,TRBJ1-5,CATVQGISQPQHF,TGTGCCACCGTACAGGGGATAAGTCAGCCCCAGCATTTT
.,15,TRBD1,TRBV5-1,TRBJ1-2,CASSLAGTGTYGYTF,TGCGCCAGCAGCCTAGCCGGGACAGGTACATATGGCTACACCTTC
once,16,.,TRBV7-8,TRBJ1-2,CASTRTAPPFFYGYTF,TGTGCCAGCACCAGGACAGCACCTCCCTTTTTCTATGGCTACACCTTC
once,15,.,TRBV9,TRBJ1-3,CASSPTGGHGNTIYF,TGTGCCAGCAGCCCCACGGGGGGGCATGGAAACACCATATATTTT
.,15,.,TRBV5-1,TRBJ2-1,CASSLVGAGGNEQFF,TGCGCCAGCAGCTTGGTGGGGGCAGGTGGAAATGAGCAGTTCTTC
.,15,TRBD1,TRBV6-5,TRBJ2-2,CASTTGGMGTGELFF,TGTGCCAGCACGACAGGGGGAATGGGTACCGGGGAGCTGTTTTTT
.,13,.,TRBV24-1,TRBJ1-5,CATSFQGNQPQHF,TGTGCCACCAGTTTCCAGGGCAATCAGCCCCAGCATTTT
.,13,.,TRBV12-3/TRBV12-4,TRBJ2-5,CASSLRGSETQYF,TGTGCCAGCAGTTTACGGGGTTCGGAGACCCAGTACTTC
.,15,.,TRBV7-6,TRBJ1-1,CASSLDLDSGSEAFF,TGTGCCAGCAGCTTAGACCTGGACAGTGGCAGTGAAGCTTTCTTT
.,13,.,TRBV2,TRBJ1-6,CASSEALRSPLHF,TGTGCCAGCAGTGAAGCGCTCCGGTCACCCCTCCACTTT
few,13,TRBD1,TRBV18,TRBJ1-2,CASSRGQGDGYTF,TGTGCCAGCTCGCGAGGACAGGGGGATGGCTACACCTTC
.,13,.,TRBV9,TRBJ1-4,CASSVDGGRKLFF,TGTGCCAGCAGCGTAGATGGGGGGAGAAAACTGTTTTTT
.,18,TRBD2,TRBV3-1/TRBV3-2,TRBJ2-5,CASSQDRTSGGDQETQYF,TGTGCCAGCAGCCAAGATAGGACTAGCGGGGGGGACCAAGAGACCCAGTACTTC